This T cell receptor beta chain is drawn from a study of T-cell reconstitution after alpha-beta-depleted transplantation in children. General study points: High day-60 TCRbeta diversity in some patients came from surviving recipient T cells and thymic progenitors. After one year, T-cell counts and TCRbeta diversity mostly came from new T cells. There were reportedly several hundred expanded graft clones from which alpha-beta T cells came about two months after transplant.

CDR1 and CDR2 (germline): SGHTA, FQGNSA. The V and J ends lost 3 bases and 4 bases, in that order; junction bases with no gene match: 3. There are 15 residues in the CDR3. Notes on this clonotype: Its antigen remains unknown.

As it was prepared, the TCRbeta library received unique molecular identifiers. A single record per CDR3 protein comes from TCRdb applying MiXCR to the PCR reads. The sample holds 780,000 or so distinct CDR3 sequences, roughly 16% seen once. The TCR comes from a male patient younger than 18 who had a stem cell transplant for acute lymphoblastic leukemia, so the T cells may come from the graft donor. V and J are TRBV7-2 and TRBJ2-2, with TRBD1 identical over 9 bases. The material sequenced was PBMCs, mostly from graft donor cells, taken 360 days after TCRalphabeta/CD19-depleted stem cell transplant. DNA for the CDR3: TGTGCCAGCAGCTTTGGACAGGGGATCACCGGGGAGCTGTTTTTT. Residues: CASSFGQGITGELFF. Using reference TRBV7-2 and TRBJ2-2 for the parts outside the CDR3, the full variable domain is GAGVSQSPSNKVTEKGKDVELRCDPISGHTALYWYRQSLGQGLEFLIYFQGNSAPDKSGLPSDRFSAERTGGSVSTLTIQRTQQEDSAVYLCASSFGQGITGELFFGEGSRLTVL.